A single sample gave rise to the 6 T cell receptor beta chains below, sequenced in a study of control samples from healthy donors and cancer patients. TCRdb's copy holds only in-frame clones and misses some; the assay was immunoSEQ multiplex PCR. Found here are roughly 190,000 clones; the top ten clones hold around 2%. The specimen was blood. The receptor source for this set is a woman aged 25 to 39 in good health.

V is TRBV2 and J is TRBJ1-2; TRBD1 agrees at 8 bases. This CDR3 contains 16 residues. Germline V lookup: CDR1 SNHLY, CDR2 FYNNEI. Germline trimming cut 0 bases from V and 4 bases from J; bases unmatched to any gene: 7. This CDR3 is CASSEARGQGSYGYTF. The DNA of the CDR3 is TGTGCCAGCAGTGAAGCCCGCGGACAGGGTAGCTATGGCTACACCTTC.

The V call is TRBV2, the J call TRBJ1-3; 8 nucleotides align to TRBD1. CDR1 and CDR2 (germline): SNHLY, FYNNEI. With V trimmed by 4 bases and J by 4 bases, 15 bases remained unmatched. The CDR3 runs 18 residues. Here the CDR3 reads CASSGSLIRGHTGNTIYF. The CDR3 DNA reads TGTGCCAGCAGTGGGAGTCTGATCAGGGGGCATACAGGAAACACCATATATTTT.

V usage is TRBV19 and J usage is TRBJ2-2; no reliable D call. Germline lookup yields CDR1 LNHDA and CDR2 SQIVND (reference sequence). The CDR3 sequence is 14 residues long. V lost 4 bases and J 1 base, leaving 7 bases between the germline ends. CDR3 in amino acids: CASSRQMNTGELFF. CDR3 DNA: TGTGCCAGTAGTAGACAAATGAACACCGGGGAGCTGTTTTTT.

This chain connects TRBV2 to TRBJ1-1, with 7 bases fitting TRBD1. The CDR3 has 17 amino acids. In germline, CDR1 is SNHLY, CDR2 FYNNEI. The V and J ends lost 4 bases and 0 bases, in that order; junction bases with no gene match: 11. DNA of the CDR3: TGTGCCAGCAGTGTAGAACCCAGGGGGACCATGAACACTGAAGCTTTCTTT. This encodes CASSVEPRGTMNTEAFF.

The rearrangement joins TRBV7-2 to TRBJ1-3; 8 bases match TRBD1. Germline V gene sequence: CDR1 SGHTA, CDR2 FQGNSA. The CDR3 is 15 residues long. With 5 bases clipped from V and 1 base from J, the junction kept 4 bases outside the gene matches. In DNA, the CDR3 is TGTGCCAGCAGCGTTACAGGGGGATCTGGAAACACCATATATTTT. This codes for CASSVTGGSGNTIYF.

The genes are TRBV18 and TRBJ2-5; D gene ambiguous. With 4 bases removed from V and 0 bases from J, the gap between germline ends came to 9 bases. This CDR3 has 14 amino acids. CDR1 and CDR2 (germline): KGHSH, LQKENI. CDR3 amino acids: CASSLTQYQETQYF. The CDR3 coding sequence is TGTGCCAGCTCACTAACACAGTACCAAGAGACCCAGTACTTC.